This T cell receptor beta chain originates from a study of blood T cells in healthy people across ages. Across the whole study: Per every two T cells, about one barcoded beta molecule was captured by template switching.

The trim removed 5 bases at V and 5 bases at J, leaving 8 bases unmatched. This CDR3 comprises 15 residues. Combining a sample-barcoded 5' primer with a J-beta primer mix, a second PCR ran for roughly 7 to 11 cycles. Using its own MiXCR run on the 5' RACE reads, TCRdb lists one record per CDR3 protein. This sample has fewer than 600,000 distinct CDR3 sequences; roughly a quarter occur once, and the top ten carry approximately 3.5%. This clonotype was seen only a few times. This sample was shared with a second study, whose subject was T cells of mothers and their children. That report adds: Related mother-child pairs showed slightly higher but non-significant overlap than unrelated pairs.

The chain joins TRBV12-3 or TRBV12-4 to TRBJ1-2; 10 nucleotides align to TRBD1. Sequencing input: blood. This receptor was taken from a boy aged 2-15 years in good health. CDR3 region: CASSADGTGVYGYTF. DNA of the CDR3: TGTGCCAGCAGTGCGGACGGGACAGGGGTTTATGGCTACACCTTC.